The clone carrying this T cell receptor beta chain occurred many times. TCRdb reanalysed the 5' RACE reads using MiXCR and keeps one entry per CDR3 protein. The table records roughly 42,000 distinct CDR3 sequences, approximately 15% of them present only once. Germline CDR1 is LGHDT and CDR2 is YNNKEL (reference sequence). Trimming pared 1 base from V and 6 bases from J, leaving 9 bases between. This CDR3 contains 14 residues. The data were taken from a study of neurological immune-mediated disorders. Time point denoted: longitudinal time-point 3. PBMCs stored at -80 C, numbering 2 million, were the origin of the unsorted libraries.

The source material was PBMCs. The chain couples TRBV3-1 to TRBJ2-2; no clear D gene. The TCR originated in a man aged 30 to 39 in good health. The CDR3 is CASSQGLTAGELFF. Written as DNA, the CDR3 is TGTGCCAGCAGCCAAGGATTAACAGCCGGGGAGCTGTTTTTT.